These 28 T cell receptor beta chains share one sample of origin, sequenced in a study of T cells in Graves' hyperthyroidism and ophthalmopathy. It was RNA transcripts that yielded the amplified TCR beta CDR3 regions. In the first-round RT-PCR of the TCR CDR3, the HTBI primer set was used. In TCRdb, the multiplex PCR reads were re-called with MiXCR into one record per CDR3 protein. The data contain about 410,000 distinct CDR3 sequences, about 14% of them singletons. The sequencing input was blood. The receptors come from a woman in her 30s with Graves' ophthalmopathy.

This chain joins TRBV30 and TRBJ1-5; D is unclear. Germline loops: CDR1 GTSNPN, CDR2 SVGIG (reference sequence). The CDR3 is 10 residues long. The germline V and J ends were trimmed by 0 bases and 8 bases, with 2 bases remaining between them. Written as DNA, the CDR3 is TGTGCCTGGAGTGTGGAGCCCCAGCATTTT. Translated, it gives CAWSVEPQHF.

This clonotype was counted at least ten times. This chain uses TRBV2 with TRBJ1-2; TRBD1 agrees at 7 bases. The ends lost 1 base at V and 4 bases at J; junction bases unmatched: 9. The CDR3 runs 16 residues. Germline CDR1 reads SNHLY; CDR2 reads FYNNEI. CDR3 DNA sequence: TGTGCCAGCAGTGAAGAGACAGGGTCCTTGATCTATGGCTACACCTTC. This encodes CASSEETGSLIYGYTF. The whole variable domain, filled in from reference TRBV2 and TRBJ1-2, reads EPEVTQTPSHQVTQMGQEVILRCVPISNHLYFYWYRQILGQKVEFLVSFYNNEISEKSEIFDDQFSVERPDGSNFTLKIRSTKLEDSAMYFCASSEETGSLIYGYTFGSGTRLTVV.

V usage is TRBV28 and J usage is TRBJ2-5; TRBD2 matches 11 bases. The J segment lost 4 bases and the V segment lost 1 base, leaving 5 bases of the junction unmatched. The CDR3 is 16 residues long. Germline assignment: CDR1 MDHEN and CDR2 SYDVKM. This CDR3 reads CASSLFLAGGGETQYF. The CDR3, as DNA: TGTGCCAGCAGTTTATTCCTAGCGGGGGGAGGAGAGACCCAGTACTTC.

This clonotype was counted at least ten times. This chain joins TRBV20-1 and TRBJ1-4; 8 bases match TRBD1. Trimming at V came to 6 bases and at J to 7 bases, leaving 7 bases not matched to a gene. Germline lookup yields CDR1 DFQATT and CDR2 SNEGSKA (reference sequence). The CDR3 covers 13 residues. CDR3: CSALGQDGEKLFF. The CDR3, as DNA: TGCAGTGCCTTGGGACAGGATGGTGAAAAACTGTTTTTT.

There are many counts of this clonotype. The chain couples TRBV11-3 to TRBJ2-1, with 7 bases fitting TRBD1. V lost 5 bases and J lost 2; bases outside the gene matches: 6. CDR3 length equals 15 residues. The germline CDR1 and CDR2 sequences are SGHNT and YENEEA. The CDR3 reads CASSARDSPYNEQFF. In nucleotides, the CDR3 is TGTGCCAGCAGCGCCCGGGACAGCCCCTACAATGAGCAGTTCTTC.

This clonotype has at least ten counts. V usage is TRBV28 and J usage is TRBJ1-1; D gene uncertain. This CDR3 region has 14 residues. The germline CDR1 and CDR2 sequences are MDHEN and SYDVKM. V was trimmed by 0 bases and J by 3 bases, leaving 8 bases between them. The CDR3 DNA reads as TGTGCCAGCAGTTTATGGGACGGGCACACTGAAGCTTTCTTT. Residues: CASSLWDGHTEAFF.

This clonotype was detected many times. The rearrangement joins TRBV20-1 to TRBJ1-1, with a tentative D call TRBD1 (6 bases). Germline V gives CDR1 DFQATT, CDR2 SNEGSKA (reference sequence). Trimming stripped 3 bases from V and 0 bases from J, with 8 bases between. The CDR3 is 13 amino acids. CDR3: CSARGALNTEAFF. CDR3 in DNA: TGCAGTGCTAGGGGGGCGCTGAACACTGAAGCTTTCTTT.

The chain joins TRBV20-1 to TRBJ1-1, with D tentatively TRBD1 (5 bases). The CDR3 has 11 residues. The germline gives CDR1 DFQATT, CDR2 SNEGSKA (reference sequence). The V and J ends lost 5 bases and 7 bases respectively, with 11 bases between them. CDR3 sequence (DNA): TGCAGTGCTGTGCGGGACGTTGAAGCTTTCTTT. Amino acids: CSAVRDVEAFF.

This clonotype occurred many times. The gene calls are TRBV27 and TRBJ1-6, with no clear D. From germline, CDR1 is MNHEY and CDR2 SMNVEV (reference sequence). The CDR3 loop spans 14 amino acids. With 4 bases removed from V and 4 bases from J, the gap between germline ends came to 8 bases. The CDR3: CASSSTPYNSPLHF. In DNA, the CDR3 is TGTGCCAGCAGTTCGACACCGTATAATTCACCCCTCCACTTT.

This clonotype was found many times. V and J are TRBV5-1 and TRBJ1-2; the D is unclear. The CDR3 runs to 14 residues. CDR1 is SGHRS, CDR2 YFSETQ, per germline. Deletions cut 0 bases from V and 8 bases from J, with 14 bases between. The CDR3, as DNA: TGCGCCAGCAGCTTGGAAAGCGGGATGGGAGGCTACACCTTC. Its translation: CASSLESGMGGYTF.

This clonotype occurred a few times. V usage is TRBV29-1 and J usage is TRBJ2-7, with 7 bases matching TRBD1. J lost 6 bases, V lost 8 bases, and 7 bases had no gene match. The CDR3 has 11 residues. Germline loops: CDR1 SQVTM, CDR2 ANQGSEA. The CDR3 DNA follows: TGCAGCATCCAAGGGGGCGGCGAGCAGTACTTC. This translates into CSIQGGGEQYF.

This clonotype was observed once. One base away lies a much larger clone, so this may be a sequencing read error. The V call is TRBV2, the J call TRBJ1-5; 7 bases map to TRBD1. Losses at the gene ends were 4 bases for V and 3 bases for J; bases not matched to a gene: 6. Looked up from germline, CDR1 is SNHLY and CDR2 is FYNNEI. The CDR3 is made up of 15 amino acids. CDR3 amino acids: CASSGTGVDNQPQHF. The CDR3 DNA reads TGTGCCAGCAGTGGGACAGGTGTGGACAATCAGCCCCAGCATTTT.

This clonotype was picked up a small number of times. The chain carries TRBV6-1 and TRBJ2-3; 9 nucleotides match TRBD2. Germline V lookup: CDR1 MNHNS, CDR2 SASEGT. J lost 1 base, V lost 5 bases, and 7 bases had no gene match. The CDR3 contains 16 residues. The CDR3 sequence is CASSPIERGGTDTQYF. DNA for the CDR3: TGTGCCAGCAGTCCTATTGAGCGGGGGGGCACAGATACGCAGTATTTT.

Only a few counts were recorded for this clonotype. This chain uses TRBV28 with TRBJ1-3; perhaps TRBD1 as D (6 bases). The CDR3 length is 15 residues. The germline V gene has CDR1 MDHEN and CDR2 SYDVKM. V was pared by 2 bases and J by 1 base, with 9 bases between. CDR3 sequence reads: CASSLTQGSGNTIYF. CDR3 DNA: TGTGCCAGCAGTTTAACACAGGGTTCTGGAAACACCATATATTTT.

This clonotype has ten or more counts. This sequence joins TRBV3-1 and TRBJ2-5; no definite D call. CDR3 length: 13 amino acids. CDR1 and CDR2 (germline): LGHDT, YNNKEL (reference sequence). V lost 7 bases and J 3 bases, leaving 12 bases between the germline ends. CDR3 loop: CASMDTGKETQYF. The CDR3 DNA is TGTGCCAGCATGGATACCGGAAAAGAGACCCAGTACTTC.

This clonotype was counted only a few times. V and J are TRBV3-1 and TRBJ1-2; TRBD1 aligns across 8 bases. CDR1 is LGHDT and CDR2 is YNNKEL in the germline V gene (reference sequence). V shed 2 bases, J shed 8 bases, and the junction held 7 bases outside the gene matches. CDR3 length: 14 amino acids. The CDR3 DNA reads TGTGCCAGCAGCCAATTCACAGGGGGTGGAGGCTACACCTTC. It is translated as CASSQFTGGGGYTF.

The chain is built from TRBV19 and TRBJ1-4; 8 bases are a match to TRBD1. Per the germline V gene, CDR1 is LNHDA and CDR2 is SQIVND (reference sequence). This CDR3 has 16 residues. Germline trimming cut 7 bases from V and 11 bases from J; bases unmatched to any gene: 18. CDR3 sequence reads: CASTTRNRDRRGKLFF. DNA of the CDR3: TGTGCCAGTACCACCAGAAACCGGGACAGGCGAGGGAAACTGTTTTTT. Based on the CDR3 plus reference TRBV19 and TRBJ1-4, the full variable domain is DGGITQSPKYLFRKEGQNVTLSCEQNLNHDAMYWYRQDPGQGLRLIYYSQIVNDFQKGDIAEGYSVSREKKESFPLTVTSAQKNPTAFYLCASTTRNRDRRGKLFFGSGTQLSVL.

This clonotype was recorded many times. This chain links TRBV7-2 with TRBJ2-3, with 12 bases matching TRBD2. After removal of 4 bases from V and 0 bases from J, the junction contained 14 bases not matched to a gene. CDR3 length equals 20 residues. CDR1 and CDR2 from the germline V gene are SGHTA and FQGNSA. CDR3 coding DNA: TGTGCCAGCAGCTCGCCCTGGGCGACTAGCGGGGGTGTCAGCACAGATACGCAGTATTTT. This codes for CASSSPWATSGGVSTDTQYF. Using reference TRBV7-2 and TRBJ2-3 for the parts outside the CDR3, the full variable domain is GAGVSQSPSNKVTEKGKDVELRCDPISGHTALYWYRQSLGQGLEFLIYFQGNSAPDKSGLPSDRFSAERTGGSVSTLTIQRTQQEDSAVYLCASSSPWATSGGVSTDTQYFGPGTRLTVL.

At least ten counts were recorded for this clonotype. The chain carries TRBV10-2 and TRBJ2-3, with D perhaps TRBD2 (6 bases). This CDR3 is 14 amino acids long. Deletions cut 2 bases from V and 6 bases from J, with 12 bases between. Germline V gene lookup returns CDR1 WSHSY and CDR2 SAAADI. The CDR3 DNA is TGCGCCAGCAGTGAGGGGGGGTTGTGGGATACGCAGTATTTT. Its protein is CASSEGGLWDTQYF.

This clonotype was recorded many times. The chain employs TRBV20-1 and TRBJ2-7, with 12 bases lining up with TRBD2. The germline gives CDR1 DFQATT, CDR2 SNEGSKA (reference sequence). V lost 2 bases to trimming and J lost 4 bases; unmatched junction nucleotides: 9. The CDR3 covers 16 residues. CDR3 bases: TGCAGTGCTAGAAGGTCTAGCGGGGGGGCGGGGTACGAGCAGTACTTC. Amino acids: CSARRSSGGAGYEQYF.

This clonotype was seen ten or more times. The gene calls are TRBV30 and TRBJ2-5; D is undetermined. Germline V gene lookup returns CDR1 GTSNPN and CDR2 SVGIG (reference sequence). The CDR3 runs 13 residues. Trimming stripped 2 bases from V and 1 base from J, with 8 bases between. CDR3 protein: CAWSTRVQETQYF. CDR3 coding DNA: TGTGCCTGGAGTACCCGGGTCCAAGAGACCCAGTACTTC.

This clonotype was seen ten or more times. The chain joins TRBV6-1 to TRBJ2-1; TRBD2 aligns across 9 bases. J lost 1 base, V lost 6 bases, and 7 bases had no gene match. The germline CDR1 and CDR2 sequences are MNHNS and SASEGT. CDR3 length: 16 amino acids. The CDR3: CASRFLAGSSYNEQFF. The CDR3 bases are TGTGCCAGCAGATTTCTAGCGGGGAGTTCCTACAATGAGCAGTTCTTC.

This clonotype was recorded at least ten times. This chain joins TRBV2 and TRBJ2-7, with D perhaps matching TRBD1 (6 bases). The CDR3 covers 15 residues. V was cut by 7 bases and J by 3 bases, with 19 bases left in between. Germline V lookup: CDR1 SNHLY, CDR2 FYNNEI. CDR3 amino acids: CASTSHTEGVYEQYF. DNA for the CDR3: TGTGCCAGCACCTCCCACACTGAGGGGGTCTACGAGCAGTACTTC.

Many counts were recorded for this clonotype. The chain combines TRBV2 with TRBJ2-5, with a tentative D call TRBD2 (5 bases). V lost 6 bases and J lost 2, with 10 bases in between. The CDR3 loop spans 13 amino acids. The germline gives CDR1 SNHLY, CDR2 FYNNEI. CDR3 coding DNA: TGTGCCAGCAGGCGGGTCCCTCAAGAGACCCAGTACTTC. Protein sequence: CASRRVPQETQYF.

This clonotype came up many times. This sequence joins TRBV30 and TRBJ2-5, with 10 bases lining up with TRBD2. V dropped 7 bases and J dropped 0; count of bases not matched to a gene: 14. The CDR3 is 17 residues long. Germline CDR1 reads GTSNPN; CDR2 reads SVGIG (reference sequence). CDR3 nucleotides: TGTGCCTCCCAATTTCGGGGTAGCGGGGGGCACCAAGAGACCCAGTACTTC. Encoded protein: CASQFRGSGGHQETQYF.

V is TRBV7-2 and J is TRBJ1-6, with TRBD1 matching 9 bases. Germline assignment: CDR1 SGHTA and CDR2 FQGNSA. V lost 7 bases and J lost 9; bases outside the gene matches: 13. The CDR3 length is 16 residues. The CDR3 bases are TGTGCCAGCACCTCGGTGAACCGGGACAGGGCTTCACCCCTCCACTTT. It codes for CASTSVNRDRASPLHF.

This chain joins TRBV10-3 and TRBJ2-3; 9 bases line up with TRBD2. The germline gives CDR1 ENHRY, CDR2 SYGVKD. The CDR3 contains 15 residues. V shed 4 bases and J 1 base; nucleotides not matched to a gene: 3. Written as DNA, the CDR3 is TGTGCCATCAGTGTCGCTAGCGGGGGCACAGATACGCAGTATTTT. Translation gives CAISVASGGTDTQYF.

This clonotype was counted many times. V gene TRBV7-3 combines with J gene TRBJ2-2; 8 nucleotides line up with TRBD1. This CDR3 is 16 amino acids long. V shed 4 bases and J 0 bases; nucleotides not matched to a gene: 4. Per the germline V gene, CDR1 is SGHTA and CDR2 is FQGTGA. CDR3 residues: CASSSTGGPNTGELFF. In nucleotides, the CDR3 is TGTGCCAGCAGCTCCACAGGGGGGCCGAACACCGGGGAGCTGTTTTTT. The whole variable domain, remainder taken from reference TRBV7-3 and TRBJ2-2, is GAGVSQTPSNKVTEKGKYVELRCDPISGHTALYWYRQSLGQGPEFLIYFQGTGAADDSGLPNDRFFAVRPEGSVSTLKIQRTERGDSAVYLCASSSTGGPNTGELFFGEGSRLTVL.